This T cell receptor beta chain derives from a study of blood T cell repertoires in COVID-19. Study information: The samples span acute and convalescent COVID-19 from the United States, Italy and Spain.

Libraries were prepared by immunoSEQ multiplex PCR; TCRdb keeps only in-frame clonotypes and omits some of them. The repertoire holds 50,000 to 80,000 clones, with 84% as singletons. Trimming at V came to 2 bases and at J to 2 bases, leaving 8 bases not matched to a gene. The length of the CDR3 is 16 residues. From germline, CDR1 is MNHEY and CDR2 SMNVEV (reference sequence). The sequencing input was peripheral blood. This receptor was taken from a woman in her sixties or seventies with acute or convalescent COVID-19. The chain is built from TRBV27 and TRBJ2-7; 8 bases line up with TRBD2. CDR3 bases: TGTGCCAGCAGTTTAGCGGGGGGACCCTCCCCCTACGAGCAGTACTTC. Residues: CASSLAGGPSPYEQYF.